The text below deals with one T cell receptor (beta chain). One junction end disagrees with the germline gene, perhaps due to a read error. The data stem from a study of cytomegalovirus exposure and HLA in healthy donors. CDR3 length: 15 amino acids. CDR1 and CDR2 (germline): MGHRA, YSYEKL. The table came from immunoSEQ multiplex PCR; TCRdb's copy has only in-frame clones and leaves some out. This repertoire shows 150,000 to 200,000 clones, approximately 80% found once; its top ten account for about 7%. The chain has TRBV4-1 and TRBJ2-5; perhaps TRBD2 as D (6 bases). Specimen: PBMCs. The receptor's source is a man aged 18 to 29 in good health and CMV-seropositive. The CDR3 sequence: CASSPTGGAQPRENF. The CDR3 DNA reads as TGCGCCAGCAGCCCCACCGGGGGTGCCCAACCTCGGGAAAACTTC.